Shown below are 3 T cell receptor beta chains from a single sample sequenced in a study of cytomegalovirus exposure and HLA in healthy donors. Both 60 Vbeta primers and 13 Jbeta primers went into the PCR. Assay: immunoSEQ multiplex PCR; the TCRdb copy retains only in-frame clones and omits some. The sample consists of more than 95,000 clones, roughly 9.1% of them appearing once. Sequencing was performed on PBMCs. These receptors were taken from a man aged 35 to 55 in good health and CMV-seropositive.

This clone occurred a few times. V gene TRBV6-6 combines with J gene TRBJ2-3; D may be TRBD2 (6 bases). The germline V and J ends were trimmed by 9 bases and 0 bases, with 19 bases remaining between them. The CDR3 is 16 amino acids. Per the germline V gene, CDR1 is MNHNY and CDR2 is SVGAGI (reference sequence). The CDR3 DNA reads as TGTGCCAGTCCACCCGGGAAAGCGGGCAGCACAGATACGCAGTATTTT. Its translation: CASPPGKAGSTDTQYF.

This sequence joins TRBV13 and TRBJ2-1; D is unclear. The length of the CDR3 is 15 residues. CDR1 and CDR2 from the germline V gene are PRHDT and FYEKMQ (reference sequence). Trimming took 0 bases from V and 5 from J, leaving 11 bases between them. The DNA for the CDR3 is TGTGCCAGCAGCTTAGGGGGCACGTCACACAATGAGCAGTTCTTC. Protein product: CASSLGGTSHNEQFF. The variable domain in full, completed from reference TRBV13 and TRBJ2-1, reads AAGVIQSPRHLIKEKRETATLKCYPIPRHDTVYWYQQGPGQDPQFLISFYEKMQSDKGSIPDRFSAQQFSDYHSELNMSSLELGDSALYFCASSLGGTSHNEQFFGPGTRLTVL.

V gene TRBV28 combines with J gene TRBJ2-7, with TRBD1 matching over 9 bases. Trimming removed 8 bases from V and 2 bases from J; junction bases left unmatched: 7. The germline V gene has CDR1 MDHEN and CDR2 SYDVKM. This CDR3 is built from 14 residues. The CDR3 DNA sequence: TGTGCCAGCGTTGACACAGGGGGCACCTACGAGCAGTACTTC. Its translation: CASVDTGGTYEQYF.